The 21 T cell receptor beta chains in this list originate from one sample, sequenced in a study of identical twins. MiXCR, run by TCRdb on the 5' RACE reads, gives a single entry per CDR3 protein. The sample consists of approximately 1.8 million distinct CDR3 sequences, 32% of them appearing once. Sequencing used cord blood. These receptors originate from a newborn girl in good health.

This clonotype was counted a few times. This chain uses TRBV28 with TRBJ2-5, with D possibly matching TRBD2 (6 bases). CDR1 is MDHEN, CDR2 SYDVKM, per germline. V lost 3 bases and J lost 4, with 15 bases in between. This CDR3 contains 15 residues. In nucleotides, the CDR3 is TGTGCCAGCAGTTTCCGCCGGGGACTCGGAGAGACCCAGTACTTC. Amino acid sequence: CASSFRRGLGETQYF.

The V gene is TRBV20-1, the J gene TRBJ1-1; tentative D call: TRBD1 (6 bases). From germline, CDR1 is DFQATT and CDR2 SNEGSKA (reference sequence). The germline V and J ends were trimmed by 4 bases and 6 bases, with 15 bases remaining between them. The CDR3 has 13 amino acids. The CDR3: CSAMLGGSAEAFF. DNA of the CDR3: TGCAGTGCTATGCTTGGGGGCTCGGCTGAAGCTTTCTTT.

There are a few counts of this clonotype. The chain uses TRBV12-3 or TRBV12-4 and TRBJ1-4; D is undetermined. The V and J ends lost 4 bases and 5 bases respectively, with 8 bases between them. CDR3 length equals 13 residues. CDR3 DNA sequence: TGTGCCAGCAGTTATAGTCGGAATGAAAAACTGTTTTTT. Its protein is CASSYSRNEKLFF.

The V call is TRBV19, the J call TRBJ2-3; tentatively, D is TRBD2 (6 bases). CDR1 LNHDA and CDR2 SQIVND come from the germline V gene (reference sequence). This CDR3 is 14 amino acids long. With 3 bases removed from V and 5 bases from J, the gap between germline ends came to 12 bases. CDR3 nucleotides: TGTGCCAGTAGTATCAGTCTAGCGATAGATACGCAGTATTTT. As protein: CASSISLAIDTQYF.

This clonotype came up a few times. This chain joins TRBV19 and TRBJ1-1, with 10 bases matching TRBD1. The V gene end was trimmed by 5 bases and the J gene end by 6 bases; junction bases not matched to a gene: 9. CDR1 is LNHDA, CDR2 SQIVND, per germline (reference sequence). CDR3 length: 15 residues. This CDR3 is CASSLSGQGISEAFF. The DNA for the CDR3 is TGTGCCAGTAGTCTCTCGGGACAGGGGATCTCTGAAGCTTTCTTT.

DNA of the CDR3: TGTGCCAGTGAGGTGAACACTGAAGCTTTCTTT. This gives the protein CASEVNTEAFF. This chain links TRBV28 with TRBJ1-1; D remains ambiguous. The CDR3 extends over 11 amino acids. In germline, CDR1 is MDHEN, CDR2 SYDVKM. Trimming took off 9 bases at V and 0 bases at J, with 5 bases between the two ends.

V gene TRBV4-1 combines with J gene TRBJ1-2; D is uncertain. CDR1 and CDR2 (germline): MGHRA, YSYEKL. Trimming took off 2 bases at V and 4 bases at J, with 8 bases between the two ends. The CDR3 totals 13 residues. The CDR3 here is CASSQRDTYGYTF. CDR3 DNA sequence: TGCGCCAGCAGCCAAAGGGATACCTATGGCTACACCTTC.

V usage is TRBV12-3 or TRBV12-4 and J usage is TRBJ2-1; 8 positions agree with TRBD2. The J call could be wrong; TRBJ2-7 is a better fit for the DNA end. CDR3 length: 15 amino acids. CDR3 DNA: TGTGCCAGCACCAAGCGGGGGAGCTCCTACAATGAGCAGTACTTC. Its protein is CASTKRGSSYNEQYF.

This chain connects TRBV3-1 to TRBJ1-1, with TRBD1 matching over 9 bases. The J segment lost 4 bases and the V segment lost 1 base, leaving 7 bases of the junction unmatched. This CDR3 is built from 16 residues. Germline V lookup: CDR1 LGHDT, CDR2 YNNKEL (reference sequence). CDR3: CASSQGPETGGTEAFF. The CDR3, as DNA: TGTGCCAGCAGCCAAGGCCCCGAGACAGGGGGCACTGAAGCTTTCTTT.

This clonotype was observed a few times. The chain carries TRBV10-3 and TRBJ2-2, with 7 positions matching TRBD2. In germline, CDR1 is ENHRY, CDR2 SYGVKD. The CDR3 is 15 residues long. The V segment lost 2 bases and the J segment 2 bases; nucleotides outside the gene matches: 2. DNA for the CDR3: TGTGCCATCAGTGAGCGGGGGGTCAACACCGGGGAGCTGTTTTTT. Protein sequence: CAISERGVNTGELFF.

This clonotype showed up just a few times. The rearrangement uses TRBV7-9 and TRBJ2-7; tentatively, D is TRBD1 or TRBD2 (7 bases each). This CDR3 comprises 15 residues. Trimming stripped 5 bases from V and 3 bases from J, with 17 bases between. Germline CDR1 reads SEHNR; CDR2 reads FQNEAQ (reference sequence). CDR3 sequence: CASSPRQGGYYEQYF. The CDR3 DNA reads as TGTGCCAGCAGCCCCCGACAGGGAGGGTACTACGAGCAGTACTTC.

The rearrangement uses TRBV29-1 and TRBJ1-1; perhaps TRBD1 as D (5 bases). V was trimmed by 7 bases and J by 0 bases, leaving 12 bases between them. Germline values: CDR1 SQVTM, CDR2 ANQGSEA. The CDR3 runs 13 residues. DNA for the CDR3: TGCAGCGGGAAGGGGTGGCTGAACACTGAAGCTTTCTTT. It encodes CSGKGWLNTEAFF.

CDR3 sequence: CAISRAGRGNEQFF. The CDR3 DNA is TGTGCCATCAGTAGGGCAGGGAGAGGCAATGAGCAGTTCTTC. J is TRBJ2-1 and V is TRBV10-3; D is possibly TRBD1 or TRBD2 (5 bases each). The germline CDR1 and CDR2 sequences are ENHRY and SYGVKD. The V end lost 5 bases, the J end lost 6 bases, and 14 bases lay between the germline ends. This CDR3 is built from 14 residues.

V is TRBV20-1 and J is TRBJ2-5; D gene uncertain. The CDR3 spans 13 residues. Trimming took 2 bases from V and 5 from J, leaving 12 bases between them. Germline V gives CDR1 DFQATT, CDR2 SNEGSKA (reference sequence). The CDR3 DNA is TGCAGTGCTAGATCTGGGGAAGGGGAGACCCAGTACTTC. It specifies CSARSGEGETQYF.

This clonotype has just a few counts. The DNA of the CDR3 is TGTGCCAGCAGCCAACAGGACTATAATTCACCCCTCCACTTT. Amino acids: CASSQQDYNSPLHF. This chain joins TRBV3-1 and TRBJ1-6; the D is unclear. In germline, CDR1 is LGHDT, CDR2 YNNKEL (reference sequence). Deletions cut 2 bases from V and 3 bases from J, with 5 bases between. This CDR3 spans 14 amino acids.

This clonotype occurred once. The genes are TRBV30 and TRBJ2-7; TRBD2 agrees at 7 bases. Germline-derived CDR1 and CDR2 are GTSNPN and SVGIG (reference sequence). The CDR3 loop spans 14 amino acids. V lost 2 bases to trimming and J lost 6 bases; unmatched junction nucleotides: 10. The CDR3 here is CAWSSGLGPLEQYF. CDR3 coding DNA: TGTGCCTGGAGTTCCGGACTAGGCCCCCTCGAGCAGTACTTC.

The V call is TRBV12-3 or TRBV12-4, the J call TRBJ2-3, with 7 bases lining up with TRBD2. V trimming: 6 bases; J trimming: 2 bases; junction bases outside the gene matches: 5. There are 14 residues in the CDR3. This chain's CDR3 is CASRWTRITDTQYF. CDR3 DNA: TGTGCCAGCAGGTGGACTAGAATCACAGATACGCAGTATTTT.

This clonotype has more than one count but fewer than ten. The J gene is TRBJ1-2, the V gene TRBV6-5; weak D call: TRBD1 (5 bases). The CDR3 has 15 amino acids. V lost 5 bases and J lost 4, with 17 bases in between. Germline lookup yields CDR1 MNHEY and CDR2 SVGAGI. In DNA, the CDR3 is TGTGCCAGCAGTCCACTCCCAGGGCCGGGCTATGGCTACACCTTC. Translated, it gives CASSPLPGPGYGYTF.

V gene TRBV7-9 combines with J gene TRBJ1-4, with D perhaps matching TRBD1 (5 bases). With 1 base removed from V and 14 bases from J, the gap between germline ends came to 11 bases. This CDR3 spans 12 amino acids. CDR1 and CDR2 (germline): SEHNR, FQNEAQ (reference sequence). CDR3 DNA sequence: TGTGCCAGCAGCTTAGTCGACAGTGGGCTGTTTTTT. Amino acid sequence: CASSLVDSGLFF.

V is TRBV28 and J is TRBJ1-6; 7 bases fit TRBD1. CDR1 is MDHEN and CDR2 is SYDVKM in the germline V gene. The trim removed 6 bases at V and 7 bases at J, leaving 15 bases unmatched. The CDR3 has 17 residues. Here the CDR3 reads CASRVWTLGQLNSPLHF. Here the CDR3 DNA reads TGTGCCAGCAGAGTTTGGACTCTGGGACAGTTGAATTCACCCCTCCACTTT.

The chain joins TRBV29-1 to TRBJ2-1; D is unresolved. The V end was cut by 4 bases, the J end by 13 bases, with 11 bases between. The germline gives CDR1 SQVTM, CDR2 ANQGSEA. This CDR3 region has 10 residues. The CDR3, as DNA: TGCAGCGTTGCCGCGGAGACCCAGTTCTTC. It translates to CSVAAETQFF.